This passage covers 14 T cell receptor beta chains from one sample sequenced in a study of glioma-infiltrating T cells. Amplification of TCR alpha and beta CDR3 regions from RNA used iRepertoire nested multiplex PCR. One entry per CDR3 protein, called by TCRdb with MiXCR from the multiplex PCR reads. Of fewer than 200,000 distinct CDR3 sequences in the sample, approximately 40% were seen once. The sample consisted of glioma tissue, nonneoplastic brain tissue, or PBMCs (not recorded which). The receptors shown here come from a human donor with low-grade glioma or glioblastoma, undergoing nonglioma brain surgery, or in good health (not recorded which).

On this clonotype itself: A much bigger clone sits one base away, suggesting this may be a read error. The V gene is TRBV6-6, the J gene TRBJ2-5; D gene ambiguous. The germline V and J ends were trimmed by 7 bases and 0 bases, with 9 bases remaining between them. Germline values: CDR1 MNHNY, CDR2 SVGAGI (reference sequence). The CDR3 runs to 13 residues. The DNA for the CDR3 is TGTGCCAGCACCTCCGGGCACCAAGAGACCCAGTACTTC. Protein: CASTSGHQETQYF.

For this clonotype: A much larger clone differs by one base, so this may be a read error. The rearrangement joins TRBV6-2 or TRBV6-3 to TRBJ2-5, with D unresolved. CDR1 is MNHEY, CDR2 SVGEGT, per germline. The V gene lost 5 bases and the J gene lost 7 bases, with 20 bases spanning the gap. CDR3 length: 15 amino acids. The CDR3 nucleotides read TGTGCCAGCAGTGAATCAGGCACACTTAAAGGGACCCAGTACTTC. Its protein product is CASSESGTLKGTQYF.

This clonotype occurred once. A read error may explain this, as a much larger clone is one base away. V usage is TRBV11-2 and J usage is TRBJ2-3; TRBD1 might be the D (5 bases). V lost 10 bases and J lost 2, with 22 bases in between. CDR1 and CDR2 from the germline V gene are SGHAT and FQNNGV. The CDR3 extends over 16 amino acids. The CDR3 is CATGSGSDPYTDTQYF. In DNA, the CDR3 is TGTGCCACTGGATCAGGGTCAGACCCTTACACAGATACGCAGTATTTT.

The V gene is TRBV27, the J gene TRBJ2-1, with unresolved D. Germline loops: CDR1 MNHEY, CDR2 SMNVEV (reference sequence). The CDR3 runs 12 residues. V dropped 8 bases and J dropped 11 bases, with 16 bases sitting between them. CDR3: CASGRSRSQQFF. DNA of the CDR3: TGTGCCAGCGGTCGGTCACGCAGTCAGCAGTTCTTC.

In regard to this clonotype: A junction boundary mismatches the germline segment, possibly from a read error. The V and J genes are TRBV12-3 or TRBV12-4 and TRBJ1-5; no reliable D call. The CDR3 length is 12 residues. This CDR3 reads CASGFRTQPQHF. The CDR3 region has the DNA TGTGCCAGCGGTTTCCGCACTCAGCCCCAGCATTTT.

The chain employs TRBV3-1 and TRBJ2-3; D remains ambiguous. CDR3 length: 14 residues. The V end lost 0 bases, the J end lost 6 bases, and 10 bases lay between the germline ends. CDR1 and CDR2 (germline): LGHDT, YNNKEL (reference sequence). In DNA form, the CDR3 reads TGTGCCAGCAGCCAAGATTCTATAGGGGATACGCAGTATTTT. Protein product: CASSQDSIGDTQYF.

Comment on this clonotype: A much more abundant neighbour one base away suggests this may be a read error. The rearrangement joins TRBV28 to TRBJ2-3; 7 bases map to TRBD2. Trimming took 5 bases from V and 6 from J; bases not matched to a gene: 11. The CDR3 runs to 15 residues. In germline, CDR1 is MDHEN, CDR2 SYDVKM. The CDR3, as DNA: TGTGCCAGCAGTCGGAGCGGGAAGTGGTCGGATACGCAGTATTTT. Protein sequence: CASSRSGKWSDTQYF.

As regards this clonotype: At one boundary the junction diverges from the germline segment, which might be a read error. This chain links TRBV10-3 with TRBJ1-1; tentatively, D is TRBD1 (5 bases). From germline, CDR1 is ENHRY and CDR2 SYGVKD. CDR3 length equals 16 residues. CDR3 sequence reads: CDISPHYDRLNTEAFF. The CDR3 bases are TGTGACATCAGTCCACACTATGACAGATTGAACACTGAAGCTTTCTTT.

This clonotype showed up many times. V and J are TRBV6-1 and TRBJ2-7, with TRBD2 matching over 10 bases. The CDR3 totals 15 residues. The ends lost 5 bases at V and 4 bases at J; junction bases unmatched: 8. In germline, CDR1 is MNHNS, CDR2 SASEGT. This CDR3 is CASSPQTSGVYEQYF. CDR3 in DNA: TGTGCCAGCAGTCCACAAACTAGCGGGGTGTACGAGCAGTACTTC.

This clonotype was seen a single time. The chain uses TRBV27 and TRBJ2-1; possible D gene TRBD2, 6 bases. Deletions cut 2 bases from V and 2 bases from J, with 10 bases between. Per the germline V gene, CDR1 is MNHEY and CDR2 is SMNVEV (reference sequence). This CDR3 comprises 15 residues. CDR3 sequence (DNA): TGTGCCAGCAGTTTAGAGGGACTCACCTACAATGAGCAGTTCTTC. Protein product: CASSLEGLTYNEQFF.

The chain links TRBV12-3 or TRBV12-4 to TRBJ2-1; D remains ambiguous. Trimming shortened V by 5 bases and J by 8 bases, and 16 bases separated the two germline ends. The CDR3 sequence is 14 residues long. The CDR3 DNA follows: TGTGCCAGCAGTCCCCTGGCTAGTGGCCATGAGCAGTTCTTC. This sequence encodes CASSPLASGHEQFF.

This sequence joins TRBV28 and TRBJ2-3, with D perhaps TRBD1 or TRBD2 (5 bases each). V lost 6 bases to trimming and J lost 6 bases, with 19 bases between them. The CDR3 totals 15 residues. Germline V gene lookup returns CDR1 MDHEN and CDR2 SYDVKM. In DNA, the CDR3 is TGTGCCAGCAGCTATACTACAGGAGGCAGGGATACGCAGTATTTT. This translates into CASSYTTGGRDTQYF.

The J gene is TRBJ1-1, the V gene TRBV12-3 or TRBV12-4; no clear D. V shed 6 bases and J shed 3 bases, with 14 bases lying between them. CDR3 length: 14 residues. CDR3 DNA sequence: TGTGCCAGCAGCCCCTCCACACTTTACACTGAAGCTTTCTTT. Translating gives CASSPSTLYTEAFF.

As regards this clonotype: A read error may explain this, as a much larger clone is one base away. This CDR3 is missing its conserved last phenylalanine or tryptophan, likely due to a read error. The rearrangement joins TRBV24-1 to TRBJ1-1; D not certain. The CDR3 covers 13 residues. The germline V and J ends were trimmed by 4 bases and 11 bases, with 16 bases remaining between them. Germline V gives CDR1 KGHDR, CDR2 SFDVKD. The CDR3 is CATSDPRTMLAFL. The CDR3 coding sequence is TGTGCCACCAGTGACCCAAGGACTATGTTGGCTTTCTTA.